This is a list of T cell receptor beta chains from one sample in a study of follicular helper T cells after annual influenza vaccination. Some clones are missing from TCRdb's copy, which holds only in-frame ones; the method was immunoSEQ multiplex PCR. The data contain 9,500 or so clones, around four fifths of them singletons. Specimen: CXCR5+ CD38- circulating T follicular helper cells from blood, collected 7 days after influenza vaccination. The receptors were gathered from an adult who received the influenza vaccine. Each CDR3 is given without its conserved first and last residue. Clone size, where shown, is once, few, many, or a class for clones that have expanded.

j_call | clone_size | v_call | cdr3_aa
TRBJ2-1 | NA | TRBV7-9 | ASSVGGATYNEQF
TRBJ2-5 | NA | TRBV7-2 | ASSLEGGGAETQY
TRBJ2-5 | NA | TRBV5-1 | ASSVVGGSGETQY
TRBJ2-3 | NA | TRBV7-3 | ASSVAGGPPSTDTQY
TRBJ2-5 | NA | TRBV5-1 | ASSLLRAGETQY
TRBJ1-5 | few | TRBV7-2 | ASSARYSNQPQH
TRBJ2-5 | NA | TRBV29-1 | SVRDYRETQY
TRBJ2-5 | NA | TRBV2 | AGCTKTNPYGTQY
TRBJ2-3 | NA | TRBV7-3 | ASSLRGVSTDTQY
TRBJ1-1 | NA | TRBV7-2 | ASSSARDRGLNTEAF
TRBJ2-3 | NA | TRBV5-1 | ASSQGDPSTDTQY
TRBJ2-3 | once | TRBV11-3 | ASSRGRGYTDTQY
TRBJ1-2 | once | TRBV5-1 | ASSRGGGDYGYT
TRBJ2-7 | NA | TRBV7-2 | ASSLVVVEQY
TRBJ1-2 | NA | TRBV21-1 | ASSPEGVANYGYT
TRBJ1-2 | NA | TRBV11-2 | ASTPKFQGESYYGYT
TRBJ1-2 | NA | TRBV5-1 | ASSLESAPQGGNT
TRBJ1-5 | few | TRBV10-2 | ASSDRATTQPQH
TRBJ2-3 | NA | TRBV19 | ASSYSGGTDTQY
TRBJ2-6 | NA | TRBV15 | ATGAGQGRSGANVLT